This TCR beta chain was observed in a study of control samples from healthy donors and cancer patients. This clone was observed once. The germline V gene encodes CDR1 SGHDN and CDR2 FVKESK. The CDR3 has 18 residues. The V gene lost 0 bases and the J gene lost 7 bases, with 21 bases spanning the gap. The table came from immunoSEQ multiplex PCR; TCRdb's copy has only in-frame clones and leaves some out. This table has about 95,000 clones, approximately 86% appearing once. The source of this sequence is a man aged 30 to 39 in good health. Source material: blood. The chain combines TRBV14 with TRBJ2-2; possibly TRBD1 for D (6 bases). CDR3 amino acids: CASSQDRRQGYGDGELFF. Here the CDR3 DNA reads TGTGCCAGCAGCCAAGATCGCCGGCAGGGGTATGGGGACGGGGAGCTGTTTTTT.